The present T cell receptor (beta chain) was sequenced within a study of blood T cells in healthy people across ages. Donors were healthy Caucasian individuals from Russia aged roughly 6 to 90. Regarding this clonotype: Its antigen is undetermined.

Overall study findings and caveats: Both higher diversity and more naive CD4+ cells marked long-lived donors when set against aged donors.

Using a J-beta primer mix together with a sample-barcoded 5' primer, a second PCR was run for about 7 to 12 cycles. TCRdb re-analysed the 5' RACE reads in MiXCR, keeping a single row per CDR3 protein. The sample includes more than 750,000 distinct CDR3 sequences, roughly 29% of them seen just once. CDR1 and CDR2 (germline): SGDLS, YYNGEE. The CDR3 contains 15 residues. Trimming took 4 bases from V and 2 from J, leaving 14 bases between them. This sample was shared with a second study, whose subject was T cells of mothers and their children.

The chain uses TRBV9 and TRBJ2-3; D gene uncertain. Sequences were obtained from blood. This TCR came from a woman aged 40 to 50 in good health. DNA of the CDR3: TGTGCCAGCAGCCCATCCCCTGGTAACACAGATACGCAGTATTTT. This codes for CASSPSPGNTDTQYF.